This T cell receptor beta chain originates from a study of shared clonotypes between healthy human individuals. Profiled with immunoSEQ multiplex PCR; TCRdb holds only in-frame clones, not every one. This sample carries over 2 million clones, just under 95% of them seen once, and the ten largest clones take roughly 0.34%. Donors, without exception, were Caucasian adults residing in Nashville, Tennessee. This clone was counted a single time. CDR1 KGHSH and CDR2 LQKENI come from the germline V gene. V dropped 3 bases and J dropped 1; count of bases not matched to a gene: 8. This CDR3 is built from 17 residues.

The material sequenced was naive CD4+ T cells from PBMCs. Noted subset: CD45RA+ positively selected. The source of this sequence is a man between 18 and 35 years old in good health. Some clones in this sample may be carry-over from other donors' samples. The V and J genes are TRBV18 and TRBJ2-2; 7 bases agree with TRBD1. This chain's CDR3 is CASSPTRQGLNTGELFF. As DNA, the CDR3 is TGTGCCAGCTCACCTACTCGACAGGGATTGAACACCGGGGAGCTGTTTTTT.